This T cell receptor (beta chain) emerged from a study of OX40 agonist ivuxolimab in advanced cancers. About the full investigation: The costimulatory receptor OX40 (CD134) was targeted by ivuxolimab, a fully human IgG2 agonistic monoclonal antibody. Partial responses occurred in three dose-escalation patients: two with cutaneous melanoma and one with hepatocellular carcinoma. Of the roughly 54 patients in dose escalation, some 19 had hepatocellular carcinoma, around 15 had melanoma, 9 had renal cell carcinoma and 9 had head and neck cancer. In the dose-escalation cohort, 70% to 85% of patients were male, and the mean age was approximately 64 years, with a range of about 20 to 90. Patients were allowed to have had prior anti-PD-1, anti-PD-L1 or anti-CTLA-4 therapy, and approximately 43% of the dose-escalation patients had previously received checkpoint inhibitors. The point of sequencing TCRbeta in the periphery was to test whether ivuxolimab changed TCR sequence diversity and drove clonal T-cell expansion. The paper reports the monotherapy dose-escalation portion (N of about 54 patients) of the phase I ivuxolimab trial. Intravenous ivuxolimab was administered to patients every 2 weeks at six dose levels: 0.01, 0.1, 0.3, 1.5, 3 and 10 mg/kg. Study-level results and caveats: Clonal expansion of both CD4+ and CD8+ blood T cells was observed from baseline to week 6 at doses 0.1 to 3.0 mg/kg. The antigen specificity of the peripheral T cells that underwent clonal expansion was not determined. Low levels of normalized T-cell clonal expansion were also seen in some patients who did not respond. After ivuxolimab, CD8+ T cells had more expanded clones than CD4+ T cells on average. In partial responders in the 0.1-3.0 mg/kg groups, normalized peripheral clonal expansion was found to be among the lowest, especially among CD8+ T cells.

To sequence the TCRbeta CDR3 region, genomic DNA was isolated from the sorted cells. The immunoSEQ Assay was used for sequencing of TCRbeta CDR3 regions. The source is immuneACCESS, and TCRdb retained only in-frame sequences with V and J called. Part of the clones is not carried over; for the studies checked, unresolved V genes explain less than half of this, and the remainder is unexplained. This sample holds around 37,000 clones; more than 70% were observed only once. The top ten constitute roughly 13% of the sample. V loses 3 bases at its end and J loses 3 bases; junction bases beyond the gene matches: 7. Reading the germline V gene (reference sequence) gives CDR1 LNHDA and CDR2 SQIVND. Including the terminal cysteine and phenylalanine, the CDR3 comprises 15 residues. Only the CDR3 region is kept as DNA, spanning 45 bases read in frame from base 1. In regard to this clone: Which antigen it targets is not known. No per-base quality is available; no much larger clone lies one base away.

The trial excluded patients who had a history of autoimmune disease or who were on systemic immunosuppression. In every dose cohort, peripheral blood was drawn for TCR sequencing at baseline, cycle 4 day 1, and cycle 7 day 1. Samples came from an open-label, multicenter, first-in-human phase I dose-escalation trial of ivuxolimab. Adults with locally advanced or metastatic head and neck squamous cell, hepatocellular, melanoma or renal cell carcinoma were enrolled in the trial. Before TCR sequencing, CD4+ T cells and CD8+ T cells from peripheral blood were sorted into separate populations. Recombination linked TRBV19 to TRBJ2-7; 8 of the junction bases match TRBD1. The receptor was isolated from an adult with an advanced solid tumor such as melanoma, head and neck, liver or kidney cancer. Here the sequenced sample was CD4+ or CD8+ T cells sorted from blood, taken in a trial of the OX40 agonist ivuxolimab. The CDR3 corresponds to CASSMGQGALYEQYF. The base sequence is TGTGCCAGTAGTATGGGGCAGGGGGCCCTCTACGAGCAGTACTTC.